Listed here is a single TCR beta chain. Its antigen is as yet unknown. The V end was cut by 0 bases, the J end by 3 bases, with 14 bases between. From germline, CDR1 is GTSNPN and CDR2 SVGIG (reference sequence). The CDR3 loop spans 15 amino acids. The sample originates from a study of T cell responses to AZD1222 COVID-19 vaccine. Study-wide findings and caveats: Nearly half of spike-specific TCRs reportedly target unmutated variant regions. Repertoire sampling happened only post peak T cell response.

TCRdb's table, derived via immunoSEQ multiplex PCR, lists solely in-frame clones and lacks some. Of tens of thousands of clones listed, around nine tenths are singletons. This rearrangement joins TRBV30 to TRBJ1-2; no clear D gene. The sample in question was peripheral blood, obtained on day 0 of MenACWY control vaccination. This TCR derives from an adult in good health. The DNA for the CDR3 is TGTGCCTGGAGTGTACGAGTGTCTTCAGACTATGGCTACACCTTC. Residues: CAWSVRVSSDYGYTF.